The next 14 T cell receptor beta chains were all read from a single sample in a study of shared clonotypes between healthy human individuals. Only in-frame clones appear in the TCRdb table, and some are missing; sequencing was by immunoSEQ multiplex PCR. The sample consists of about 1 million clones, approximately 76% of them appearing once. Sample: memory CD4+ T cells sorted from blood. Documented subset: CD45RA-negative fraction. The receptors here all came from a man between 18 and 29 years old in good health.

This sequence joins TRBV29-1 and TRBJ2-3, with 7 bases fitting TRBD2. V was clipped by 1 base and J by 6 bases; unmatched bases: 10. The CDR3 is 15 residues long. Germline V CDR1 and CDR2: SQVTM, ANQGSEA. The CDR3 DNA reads TGCAGCGTTGAAGTCGTGGGAGGGCCCGGGGATACGCAGTATTTT. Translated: CSVEVVGGPGDTQYF.

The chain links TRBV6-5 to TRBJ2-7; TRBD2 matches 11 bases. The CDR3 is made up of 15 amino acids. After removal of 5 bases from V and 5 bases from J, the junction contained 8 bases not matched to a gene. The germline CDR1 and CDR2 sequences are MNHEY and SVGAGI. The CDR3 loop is CASSRSGRAFHEQYF. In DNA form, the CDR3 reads TGTGCCAGCAGTCGTAGCGGGAGGGCCTTCCACGAGCAGTACTTC.

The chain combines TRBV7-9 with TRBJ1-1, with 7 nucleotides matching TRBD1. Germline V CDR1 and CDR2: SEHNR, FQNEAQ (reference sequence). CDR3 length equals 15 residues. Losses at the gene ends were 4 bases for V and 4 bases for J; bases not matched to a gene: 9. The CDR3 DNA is TGTGCCAGCAGCTGGGGGACAGCCCTGGGCACTGAAGCTTTCTTT. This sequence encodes CASSWGTALGTEAFF.

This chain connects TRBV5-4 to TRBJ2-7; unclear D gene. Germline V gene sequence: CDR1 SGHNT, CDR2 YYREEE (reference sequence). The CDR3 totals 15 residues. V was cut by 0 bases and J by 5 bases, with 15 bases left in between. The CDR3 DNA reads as TGTGCCAGCAGCTTGGTAGACTTCAGACCTCACGAGCAGTACTTC. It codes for CASSLVDFRPHEQYF.

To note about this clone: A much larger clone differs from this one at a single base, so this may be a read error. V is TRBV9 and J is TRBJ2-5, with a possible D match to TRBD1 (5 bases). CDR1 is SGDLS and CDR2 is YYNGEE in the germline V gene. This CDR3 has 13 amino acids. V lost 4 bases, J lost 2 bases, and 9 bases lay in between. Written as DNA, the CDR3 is TGTGCCAGCAGCACCCGACAGCAAGAGACCCAGTACTTC. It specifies CASSTRQQETQYF.

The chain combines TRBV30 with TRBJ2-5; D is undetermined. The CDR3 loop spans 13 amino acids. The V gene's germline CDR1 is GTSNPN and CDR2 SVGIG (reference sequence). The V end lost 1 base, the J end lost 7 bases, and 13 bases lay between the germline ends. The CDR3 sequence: CAWSAQNQATQYF. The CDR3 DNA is TGTGCCTGGAGTGCCCAGAACCAGGCGACCCAGTACTTC.

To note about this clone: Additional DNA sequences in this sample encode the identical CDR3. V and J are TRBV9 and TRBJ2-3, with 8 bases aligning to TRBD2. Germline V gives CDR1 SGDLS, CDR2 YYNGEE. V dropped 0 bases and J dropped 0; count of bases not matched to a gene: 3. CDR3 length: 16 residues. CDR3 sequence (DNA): TGTGCCAGCAGCGTAGGTGCGGGGGGAAGCACAGATACGCAGTATTTT. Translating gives CASSVGAGGSTDTQYF.

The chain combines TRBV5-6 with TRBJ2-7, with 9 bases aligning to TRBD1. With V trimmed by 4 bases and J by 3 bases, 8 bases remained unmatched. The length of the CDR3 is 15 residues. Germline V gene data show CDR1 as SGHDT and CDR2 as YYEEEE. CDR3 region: CASSPRTGAGYEQYF. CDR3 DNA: TGTGCCAGCAGCCCCCGGACAGGGGCAGGCTACGAGCAGTACTTC.

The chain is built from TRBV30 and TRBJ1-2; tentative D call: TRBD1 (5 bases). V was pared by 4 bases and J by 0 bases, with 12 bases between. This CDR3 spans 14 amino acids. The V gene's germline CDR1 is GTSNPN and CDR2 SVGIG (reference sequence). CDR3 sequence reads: CAWNQDKTNYGYTF. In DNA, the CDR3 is TGTGCCTGGAATCAGGACAAAACTAACTATGGCTACACCTTC.

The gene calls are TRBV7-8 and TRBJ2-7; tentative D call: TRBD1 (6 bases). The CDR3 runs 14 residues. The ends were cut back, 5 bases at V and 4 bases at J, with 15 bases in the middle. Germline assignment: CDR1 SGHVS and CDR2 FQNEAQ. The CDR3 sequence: CASSIRDNAYEQYF. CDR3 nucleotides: TGTGCCAGCAGCATTCGGGACAACGCTTACGAGCAGTACTTC.

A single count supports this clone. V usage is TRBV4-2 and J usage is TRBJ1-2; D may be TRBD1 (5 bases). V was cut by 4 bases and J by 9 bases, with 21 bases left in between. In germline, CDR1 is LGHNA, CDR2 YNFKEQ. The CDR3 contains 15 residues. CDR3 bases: TGTGCCAGCAGCCCCGATTTAAGGGGCAGGGAACGCTACACCTTC. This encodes CASSPDLRGRERYTF.

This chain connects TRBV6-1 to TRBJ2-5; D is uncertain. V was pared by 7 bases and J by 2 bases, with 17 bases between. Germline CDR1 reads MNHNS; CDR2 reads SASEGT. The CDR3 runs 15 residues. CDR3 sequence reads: CASTRSNGQQETQYF. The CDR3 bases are TGTGCCAGCACAAGAAGTAACGGTCAGCAAGAGACCCAGTACTTC.

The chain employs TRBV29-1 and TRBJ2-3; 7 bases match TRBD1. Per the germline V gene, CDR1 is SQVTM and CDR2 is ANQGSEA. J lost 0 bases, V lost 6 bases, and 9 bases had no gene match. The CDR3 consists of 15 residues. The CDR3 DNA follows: TGCAGCGTCCGCGCCGGGACAGCAAGCACAGATACGCAGTATTTT. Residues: CSVRAGTASTDTQYF.

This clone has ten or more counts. CDR3 loop: CASSITGTSVSEQFF. The CDR3 DNA is TGTGCCAGCAGTATCACCGGGACTAGCGTCAGTGAGCAGTTCTTC. V and J are TRBV27 and TRBJ2-1, with 10 bases aligning to TRBD2. The CDR3 length is 15 residues. J lost 9 bases, V lost 5 bases, and 10 bases had no gene match. Looked up from germline, CDR1 is MNHEY and CDR2 is SMNVEV (reference sequence).